This entry concerns a single TCR beta chain. In the source study's methods: Nucleated cell number was recorded as an estimate derived from reference gene primer amplification. Using immunoSEQ multiplex PCR, the repertoire was profiled, and TCRdb retains in-frame clones only, with some absent. V and J calls and clone size are given by that table; D and trimming were obtained from the DNA. The data contain approximately 230,000 clones, around 83% of them seen just once; the ten biggest clones take up about 5.7%. This record comes from a study of blood T cell repertoires in COVID-19. Study details: Donors in the United States, Italy and Spain gave samples during acute or convalescent COVID-19. T cells, B-cell-depleted T cells, or PBMCs provided the cDNA or gDNA that served as material.

The sequenced sample consisted of peripheral blood. The receptor comes from a man aged 80 or over with acute or convalescent COVID-19.

The CDR3 protein is CASEGQGSGANVLTF. The CDR3 nucleotides read TGTGCCAGCGAGGGACAGGGCTCTGGGGCCAACGTCCTGACTTTC. This chain uses TRBV2 with TRBJ2-6; 9 nucleotides agree with TRBD1. V lost 8 bases to trimming and J lost 0 bases; unmatched junction nucleotides: 2. Germline V gene sequence: CDR1 SNHLY, CDR2 FYNNEI. The CDR3 has 15 residues.